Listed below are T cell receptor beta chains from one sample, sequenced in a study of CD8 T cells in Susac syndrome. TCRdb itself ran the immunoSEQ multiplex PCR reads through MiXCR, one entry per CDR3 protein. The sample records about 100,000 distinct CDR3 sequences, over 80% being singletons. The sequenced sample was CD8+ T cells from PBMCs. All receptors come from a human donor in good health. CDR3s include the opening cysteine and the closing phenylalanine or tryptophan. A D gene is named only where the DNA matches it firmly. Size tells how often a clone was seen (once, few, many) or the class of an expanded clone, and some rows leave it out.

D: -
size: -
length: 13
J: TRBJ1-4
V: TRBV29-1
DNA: TGCAGCGTCGTAGTGTCGACTAATGAAAAACTGTTTTTT
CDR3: CSVVVSTNEKLFF

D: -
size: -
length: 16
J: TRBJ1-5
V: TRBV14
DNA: TGTGCCAGCAGCCAAGGGGGCAGGGGAGGGGATCAGCCCCAGCATTTT
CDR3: CASSQGGRGGDQPQHF

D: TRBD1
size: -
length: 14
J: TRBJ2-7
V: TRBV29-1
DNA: TGCAGCGGAAGTCCGGGACAGCCATACTACGAGCAGTACTTC
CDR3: CSGSPGQPYYEQYF

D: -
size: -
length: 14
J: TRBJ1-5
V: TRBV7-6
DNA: TGTGCCAGCAGAGCCGGGGACAACAATCAGCCCCAGCATTTT
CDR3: CASRAGDNNQPQHF

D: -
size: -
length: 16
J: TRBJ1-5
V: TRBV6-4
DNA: TGTGCCAGCAGTGACGGAGGGCCAGGGGGCAATCAGCCCCAGCATTTT
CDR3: CASSDGGPGGNQPQHF

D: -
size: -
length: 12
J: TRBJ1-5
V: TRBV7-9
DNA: TGTGCCAGCAGCTTTTCGACGAGCCCCCAGCATTTT
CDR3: CASSFSTSPQHF

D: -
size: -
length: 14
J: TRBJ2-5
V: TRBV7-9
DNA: TGTGCCAGCAGCTTAGTGGGGAACCAAGAGACCCAGTACTTC
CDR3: CASSLVGNQETQYF

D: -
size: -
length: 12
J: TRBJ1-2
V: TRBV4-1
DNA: TGCGCCAGCAGCCAAGAGACCTATGGCTACACCTTC
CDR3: CASSQETYGYTF

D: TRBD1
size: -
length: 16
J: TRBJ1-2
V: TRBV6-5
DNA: TGTGCCAGCAGTTACTCCCGGACAGGGCCCTTCTATGGCTACACCTTC
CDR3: CASSYSRTGPFYGYTF

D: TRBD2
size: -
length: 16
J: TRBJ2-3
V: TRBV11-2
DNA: TGTGCCAGCAGCTTAGTAGCGGGGGCCCTGCGGGATACGCAGTATTTT
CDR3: CASSLVAGALRDTQYF

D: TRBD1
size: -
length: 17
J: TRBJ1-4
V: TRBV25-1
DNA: TGTGCCAGCAGCCCCAGGGGACAGGGGTTATTAAATGAAAAACTGTTTTTT
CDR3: CASSPRGQGLLNEKLFF

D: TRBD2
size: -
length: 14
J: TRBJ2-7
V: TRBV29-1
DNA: TGCAGCGTTGAAGGGGCTAGCGGGGGGCCCGAGCAGTACTTC
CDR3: CSVEGASGGPEQYF

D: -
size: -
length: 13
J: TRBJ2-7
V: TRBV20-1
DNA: TGCAGTGCGCGGGGCAGGATGTCCTACGAGCAGTACTTC
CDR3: CSARGRMSYEQYF

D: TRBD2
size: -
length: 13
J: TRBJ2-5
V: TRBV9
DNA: TGTGCCAGCAGCCCCCGACTAGCTGGGGCCCAGTACTTC
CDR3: CASSPRLAGAQYF

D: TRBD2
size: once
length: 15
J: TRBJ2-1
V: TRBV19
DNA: TGTGCCAGTAGACGGACTAGCGGGGGGTTCGATGAGCAGTTCTTC
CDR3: CASRRTSGGFDEQFF

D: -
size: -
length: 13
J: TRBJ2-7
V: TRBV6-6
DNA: TGTGCCAGCAGTTACACCTACTCCTACGAGCAGTACTTC
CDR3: CASSYTYSYEQYF

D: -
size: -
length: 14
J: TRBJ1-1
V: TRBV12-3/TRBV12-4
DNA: TGTGCCAGCCACCCGCTCGGGGGGCTCACTGAAGCTTTCTTT
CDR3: CASHPLGGLTEAFF

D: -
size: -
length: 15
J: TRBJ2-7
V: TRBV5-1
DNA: TGCGCCAGCAGCATGGAGTTGGACCCATCCTACGAGCAGTACTTC
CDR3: CASSMELDPSYEQYF

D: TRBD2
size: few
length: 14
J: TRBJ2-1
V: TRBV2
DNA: TGTGCCAGCAGTCGGCGGGGGGGGTACAATGAGCAGTTCTTC
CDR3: CASSRRGGYNEQFF

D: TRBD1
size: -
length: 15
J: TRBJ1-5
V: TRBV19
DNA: TGTGCCAGTAGTTTTCGACAGGGTACGAATCAGCCCCAGCATTTT
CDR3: CASSFRQGTNQPQHF

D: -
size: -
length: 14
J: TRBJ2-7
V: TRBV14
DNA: TGTGCCAGCAGCCTAGTGGGGTACTCCTACGAGCAGTACTTC
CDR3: CASSLVGYSYEQYF

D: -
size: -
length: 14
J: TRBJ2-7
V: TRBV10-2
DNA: TGCGCCAGCAGTGAGTCAGGCAGGGCAAGCGAGCAGTACTTC
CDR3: CASSESGRASEQYF

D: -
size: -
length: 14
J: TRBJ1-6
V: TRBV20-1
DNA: TGCAGTGCTAGCGCAACCCCCTCACATCCACCCCTCCACTTT
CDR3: CSASATPSHPPLHF

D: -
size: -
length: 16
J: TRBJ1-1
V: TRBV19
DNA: TGTGCCAGTAGTATGGAGCCAGGGAGGATGGTCACTGAAGCTTTCTTT
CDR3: CASSMEPGRMVTEAFF

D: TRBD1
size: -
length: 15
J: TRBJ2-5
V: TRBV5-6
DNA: TGTGCCAGCAGCTTTTCGACAGGGGCAAGAGGGACCCAGTACTTC
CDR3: CASSFSTGARGTQYF

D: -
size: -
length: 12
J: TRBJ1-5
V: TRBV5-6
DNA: TGTGCCAGCAGCTTGGGGGTTCAGCCCCAGCATTTT
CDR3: CASSLGVQPQHF

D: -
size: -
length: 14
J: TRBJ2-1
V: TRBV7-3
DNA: TGTGCCAGCAGCCCCTTAGGGGGGGCATATGAGCAGTTCTTC
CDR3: CASSPLGGAYEQFF

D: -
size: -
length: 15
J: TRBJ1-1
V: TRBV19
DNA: TGTGCCAGTAGTATGTGGCAGGGTAAGAACACTGAAGCTTTCTTT
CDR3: CASSMWQGKNTEAFF

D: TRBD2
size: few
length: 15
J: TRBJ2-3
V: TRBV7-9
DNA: TGTGCCAGCAGCCCTCGGGGGGTTAGCACAGATACGCAGTATTTT
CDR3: CASSPRGVSTDTQYF

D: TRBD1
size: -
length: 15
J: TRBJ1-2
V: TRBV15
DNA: TGTGCCACCAGTCCTCGGACAGGGGGCGTATATGGCTACACCTTC
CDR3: CATSPRTGGVYGYTF

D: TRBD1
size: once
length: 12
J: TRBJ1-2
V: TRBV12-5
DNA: TGTGCTAGTGGTGGGACAGGGAGCGGCTACACCTTC
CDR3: CASGGTGSGYTF

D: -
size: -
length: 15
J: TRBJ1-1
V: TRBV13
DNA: TGTGCCAGCAGCTTAGGTTACGCAACTAACACTGAAGCTTTCTTT
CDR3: CASSLGYATNTEAFF

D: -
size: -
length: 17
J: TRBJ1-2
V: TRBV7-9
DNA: TGTGCCAGCAGCTCTATCCTTGGGGCAGCAAACAACTATGGCTACACCTTC
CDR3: CASSSILGAANNYGYTF

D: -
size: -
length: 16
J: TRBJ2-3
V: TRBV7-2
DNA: TGTGCCAGCAGTTCGAGCGAGGGGGGGAGAACAGATACGCAGTATTTT
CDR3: CASSSSEGGRTDTQYF

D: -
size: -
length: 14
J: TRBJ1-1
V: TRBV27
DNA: TGTGCCAGCAGCCTCGTCGGACAGAACACTGAAGCTTTCTTT
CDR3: CASSLVGQNTEAFF

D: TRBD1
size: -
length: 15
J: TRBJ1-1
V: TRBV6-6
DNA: TGTGCCAGCAGTTCCCCGGGACAGGGGACGGCTGAAGCTTTCTTT
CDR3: CASSSPGQGTAEAFF

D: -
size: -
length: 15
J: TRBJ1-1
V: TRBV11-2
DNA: TGTGCCAGCAGCTTTGGAACAGGGAGGAACACTGAAGCTTTCTTT
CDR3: CASSFGTGRNTEAFF

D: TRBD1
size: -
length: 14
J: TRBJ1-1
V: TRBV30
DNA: TGTGCCTGGAGTAACCAGGGGGAGGACACTGAAGCTTTCTTT
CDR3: CAWSNQGEDTEAFF

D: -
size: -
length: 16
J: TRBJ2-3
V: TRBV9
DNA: TGTGCCAGCAGCTTCCACAGGGAAGATGGCACAGATACGCAGTATTTT
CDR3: CASSFHREDGTDTQYF

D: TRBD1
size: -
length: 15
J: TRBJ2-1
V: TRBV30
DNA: TGTGCCTGGAGTCGGCGACAGGGGGCGGTCAATGAGCAGTTCTTC
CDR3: CAWSRRQGAVNEQFF

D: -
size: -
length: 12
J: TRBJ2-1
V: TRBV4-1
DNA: TGCGCCAGCAGCCAAACAGAGAATGAGCAGTTCTTC
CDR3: CASSQTENEQFF

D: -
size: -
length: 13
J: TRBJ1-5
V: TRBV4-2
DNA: TGTGCCAGCAGCCAGGGGGTCAATCAGCCCCAGCATTTT
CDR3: CASSQGVNQPQHF

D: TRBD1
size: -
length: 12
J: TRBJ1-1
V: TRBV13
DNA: TGTGCCAGCAGGACGACAGGGCTCGAAGCTTTCTTT
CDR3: CASRTTGLEAFF

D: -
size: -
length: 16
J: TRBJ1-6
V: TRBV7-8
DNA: TGTGCCACCACAGACAAATACGGCCAGTATAATTCACCCCTCCACTTT
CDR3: CATTDKYGQYNSPLHF

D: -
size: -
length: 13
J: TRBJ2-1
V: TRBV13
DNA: TGTGCCAGCAGCTCCCTTTCCTCCAATGAGCAGTTCTTC
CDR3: CASSSLSSNEQFF

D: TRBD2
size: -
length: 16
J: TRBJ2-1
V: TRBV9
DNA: TGTGCCAGCAGCTTTGGCGGGGGTGGATCCTACAATGAGCAGTTCTTC
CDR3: CASSFGGGGSYNEQFF

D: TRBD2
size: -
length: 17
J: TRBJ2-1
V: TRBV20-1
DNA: TGCAGTGCTAGAGTTGCTAGCGGGGGGGCCGCGGGCAATGAGCAGTTCTTC
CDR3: CSARVASGGAAGNEQFF

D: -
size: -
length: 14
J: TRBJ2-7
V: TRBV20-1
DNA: TGCAGTGCTAGAGACTATGGGGCAGGGGTCGAGCAGTACTTC
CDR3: CSARDYGAGVEQYF

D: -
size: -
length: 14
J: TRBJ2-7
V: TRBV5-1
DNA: TGCGCCAGCAGCTTGGCCGGGGGCGTAAACGAGCAGTACTTC
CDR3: CASSLAGGVNEQYF

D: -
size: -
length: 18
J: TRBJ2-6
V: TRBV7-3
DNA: TGTGCCAGCAGCTTATGGGCGGGAAAAGAATCTGGGGCCAACGTCCTGACTTTC
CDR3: CASSLWAGKESGANVLTF

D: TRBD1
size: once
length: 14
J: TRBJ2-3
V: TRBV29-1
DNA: TGCAGCGTTTCCGACAGGGTAAACACAGATACGCAGTATTTT
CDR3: CSVSDRVNTDTQYF

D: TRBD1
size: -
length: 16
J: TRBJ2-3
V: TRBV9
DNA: TGTGCCAGCAGCGCCCCCGGGACAGGGAATGCAGATACGCAGTATTTT
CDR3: CASSAPGTGNADTQYF

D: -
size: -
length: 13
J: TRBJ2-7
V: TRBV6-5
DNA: TGTGCCAGCAGTTACTCGGAGGGGTACGAGCAGTACTTC
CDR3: CASSYSEGYEQYF

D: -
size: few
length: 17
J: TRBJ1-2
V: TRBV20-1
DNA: TGCAGTGCTTTACGCAGGCTAACTATGGGGAGAGGCTATGGCTACACCTTC
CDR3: CSALRRLTMGRGYGYTF